The 32 T cell receptor beta chains below come from one sample, sequenced in a study of control samples from healthy donors and cancer patients. TCRdb's table, derived via immunoSEQ multiplex PCR, lists solely in-frame clones and lacks some. Here the sample spans 120,000 or so clones, roughly 84% being singletons. Sequencing was performed on blood. The receptor set was obtained from a man aged 35-49 years in good health.

The J gene is TRBJ1-4, the V gene TRBV3-1 (or the pseudogene TRBV3-2); D remains unclear. Trimming took 0 bases from V and 6 from J, leaving 14 bases between them. In germline, CDR1 is LGHDT, CDR2 YNNKEL (reference sequence). The CDR3 spans 16 residues. CDR3 sequence (DNA): TGTGCCAGCAGCCAAGATACAGACTTCAAGGATGAAAAACTGTTTTTT. This gives the protein CASSQDTDFKDEKLFF.

The CDR3 is CASSQGLAGGSEQYF. The CDR3 region has the DNA TGCGCCAGCAGCCAGGGACTAGCGGGGGGGAGCGAGCAGTACTTC. This chain connects TRBV5-1 to TRBJ2-7; 16 bases map to TRBD2. The V segment lost 4 bases and the J segment 6 bases; nucleotides outside the gene matches: 4. The CDR3 loop spans 15 amino acids. Per the germline V gene, CDR1 is SGHRS and CDR2 is YFSETQ.

The chain uses TRBV10-3 and TRBJ1-2; D gene unclear. This CDR3 comprises 16 residues. Germline V gene lookup returns CDR1 ENHRY and CDR2 SYGVKD. V lost 5 bases to trimming and J lost 0 bases, with 16 bases between them. The CDR3 bases are TGTGCCATCAGTAAGCCACGGGCCTCGCCTAACTATGGCTACACCTTC. Protein sequence: CAISKPRASPNYGYTF.

Of note for this clone: The junction and the germline gene differ at one end; a read error may be behind it. This sequence joins TRBV5-4 and TRBJ2-7; TRBD1 agrees at 9 bases. There are 15 residues in the CDR3. Germline lookup yields CDR1 SGHNT and CDR2 YYREEE (reference sequence). This CDR3 reads CTSSLGSGQGNEQYF. DNA for the CDR3: TGTACCAGCAGCTTGGGGTCGGGACAGGGCAACGAGCAGTACTTC.

V and J are TRBV7-2 and TRBJ1-3; D might be TRBD1 (5 bases). The CDR3 runs to 15 residues. V was clipped by 1 base and J by 0 bases, with 7 bases between them. The germline V gene has CDR1 SGHTA and CDR2 FQGNSA. CDR3 sequence (DNA): TGTGCCAGCAGCTTAGGTGGGGCCTCTGGAAACACCATATATTTT. As protein: CASSLGGASGNTIYF.

V and J are TRBV4-3 and TRBJ1-2; D perhaps matches TRBD1 (5 bases). Germline V gene sequence: CDR1 LGHNA, CDR2 YSLEER. Trimming removed 0 bases at V and 5 bases at J, with 13 bases between. The CDR3 is 15 residues long. CDR3 in DNA: TGCGCCAGCAGCCAAGATCCCGCAGGGAGGTATGGCTACACCTTC. Translation gives CASSQDPAGRYGYTF.

The V call is TRBV3-1 (or the pseudogene TRBV3-2), the J call TRBJ2-5; 10 bases are shared with TRBD2. The CDR3 has 15 residues. Germline V lookup: CDR1 LGHDT, CDR2 YNNKEL (reference sequence). J was trimmed by 4 bases and V by 2 bases; bases with no gene match: 4. As DNA, the CDR3 is TGTGCCAGCAGCCAACAAGCGGGGGGGCGAGAGACCCAGTACTTC. This gives the protein CASSQQAGGRETQYF.

This clone appeared a single time. The gene calls are TRBV3-1 (or the pseudogene TRBV3-2) and TRBJ2-4, with D perhaps TRBD2 (6 bases). The CDR3 has 15 residues. V was trimmed by 3 bases and J by 3 bases, leaving 12 bases between them. CDR1 and CDR2 (germline): LGHDT, YNNKEL (reference sequence). CDR3 bases: TGTGCCAGCAGCCAGCGGGGATTTGGCAAAAACATTCAGTACTTC. Amino acids: CASSQRGFGKNIQYF.

The chain is built from TRBV30 and TRBJ1-5; no reliable D call. Trimming shortened V by 0 bases and J by 3 bases, and 12 bases separated the two germline ends. The germline CDR1 and CDR2 sequences are GTSNPN and SVGIG (reference sequence). The CDR3 has 15 amino acids. CDR3 DNA sequence: TGTGCCTGGAGTGTAGGGTGGGCGGACAATCAGCCCCAGCATTTT. Translation gives CAWSVGWADNQPQHF.

Only one count was recorded for this clone. The rearrangement uses TRBV7-2 and TRBJ1-1; D ambiguous. The V and J ends lost 2 bases and 1 base respectively, with 11 bases between them. This CDR3 spans 15 amino acids. From germline, CDR1 is SGHTA and CDR2 FQGNSA. As DNA, the CDR3 is TGTGCCAGCAGCTTATACGGCGGATGGAACACTGAAGCTTTCTTT. It yields the protein CASSLYGGWNTEAFF. The whole variable domain, filled in from reference TRBV7-2 and TRBJ1-1, reads GAGVSQSPSNKVTEKGKDVELRCDPISGHTALYWYRQSLGQGLEFLIYFQGNSAPDKSGLPSDRFSAERTGGSVSTLTIQRTQQEDSAVYLCASSLYGGWNTEAFFGQGTRLTVV.

The rearrangement joins TRBV27 to TRBJ2-1; 7 positions match TRBD2. The CDR3 length is 15 residues. V shed 0 bases, J shed 9 bases, and the junction held 8 bases outside the gene matches. Germline V gene lookup returns CDR1 MNHEY and CDR2 SMNVEV (reference sequence). The CDR3 nucleotides read TGTGCCAGCAGTTTATCCCCCCTTTGGGGGGGTGAGCAGTTCTTC. It codes for CASSLSPLWGGEQFF.

The CDR3 DNA is TGTGCCAGCTCACCACCAAAAGCGGGGGGGCGGTCGAGCACAGATACGCAGTATTTT. The encoded protein is CASSPPKAGGRSSTDTQYF. The chain is built from TRBV18 and TRBJ2-3; 10 bases are a match to TRBD2. The germline CDR1 and CDR2 sequences are KGHSH and LQKENI. This CDR3 contains 19 residues. Losses at the gene ends were 0 bases for V and 0 bases for J; bases not matched to a gene: 9.

The chain recombines TRBV19 with TRBJ2-1, with D possibly being TRBD2 (7 bases). CDR3 size: 16 residues. The germline V and J ends were trimmed by 2 bases and 2 bases, with 13 bases remaining between them. The germline gives CDR1 LNHDA, CDR2 SQIVND (reference sequence). CDR3 sequence: CASSIIGEGAYNEQFF. In nucleotides, the CDR3 is TGTGCCAGTAGTATAATAGGGGAGGGGGCCTACAATGAGCAGTTCTTC.

This sequence joins TRBV6-5 and TRBJ2-2; D call uncertain. Germline V gene lookup returns CDR1 MNHEY and CDR2 SVGAGI. CDR3 length: 15 residues. Trimming left V 3 bases short and J 4 bases short, with 12 bases between. The CDR3 protein is CASSYEARSTGELFF. CDR3 nucleotides: TGTGCCAGCAGTTATGAGGCCCGGAGCACCGGGGAGCTGTTTTTT.

This chain joins TRBV18 and TRBJ1-5; D remains unclear. The CDR3 length is 13 residues. CDR1 and CDR2 from the germline V gene are KGHSH and LQKENI. Between the trimmed V and J ends, which lost 2 bases and 9 bases, there was a span of 11 bases. This CDR3 is CASSPAEKTPQHF. The CDR3 DNA reads TGTGCCAGCTCACCAGCGGAAAAAACGCCCCAGCATTTT.

The chain joins TRBV6-4 to TRBJ2-7; perhaps TRBD2 as D (5 bases). Trimming pared 0 bases from V and 0 bases from J, leaving 12 bases between. Germline V gene lookup returns CDR1 MRHNA and CDR2 SNTAGT. This CDR3 is 16 amino acids long. The DNA for the CDR3 is TGTGCCAGCAGTGACTCGAAGCGGATGAGCTCCTACGAGCAGTACTTC. Encoded protein: CASSDSKRMSSYEQYF.

The count of this clone is one. This sequence joins TRBV7-9 and TRBJ1-6; D gene ambiguous. The CDR3 contains 15 residues. The V gene's germline CDR1 is SEHNR and CDR2 FQNEAQ (reference sequence). V shed 1 base and J shed 9 bases, with 13 bases lying between them. The CDR3 DNA is TGTGCCAGCAGCTTAGTCGACTCGCCCGGTTCACCCCTCCACTTT. Translation gives CASSLVDSPGSPLHF.

The J gene is TRBJ2-7, the V gene TRBV7-2, with D possibly matching TRBD2 (6 bases). Germline CDR1 and CDR2: SGHTA and FQGNSA. This CDR3 has 14 amino acids. Trimming removed 3 bases at V and 4 bases at J, with 13 bases between. For the CDR3, the DNA is TGTGCCAGCAGCTTGGGGAGGACATTTTACGAGCAGTACTTC. Amino acid sequence: CASSLGRTFYEQYF. The complete variable domain, with remaining parts taken from reference TRBV7-2 and TRBJ2-7, reads GAGVSQSPSNKVTEKGKDVELRCDPISGHTALYWYRQSLGQGLEFLIYFQGNSAPDKSGLPSDRFSAERTGGSVSTLTIQRTQQEDSAVYLCASSLGRTFYEQYFGPGTRLTVT.

This clone has more than one count but fewer than ten. CDR3 sequence: CASSVAANTEAFF. As DNA, the CDR3 is TGTGCCAGCAGCGTTGCAGCGAACACTGAAGCTTTCTTT. The rearrangement uses TRBV9 and TRBJ1-1; D is unresolved. The germline gives CDR1 SGDLS, CDR2 YYNGEE. The length of the CDR3 is 13 residues. V lost 2 bases, J lost 1 base, and 6 bases lay in between.

This chain links TRBV19 with TRBJ1-5; a possible D gene is TRBD1 (5 bases). Germline CDR1 is LNHDA and CDR2 is SQIVND (reference sequence). V lost 1 base to trimming and J lost 4 bases, with 11 bases between them. The CDR3 runs to 15 residues. CDR3 DNA: TGTGCCAGTAGTATAGCAGCAGGGTCTAATCAGCCCCAGCATTTT. Translating gives CASSIAAGSNQPQHF.

This clone was detected once. The gene calls are TRBV10-1 and TRBJ1-2, with unresolved D. From germline, CDR1 is WNHNN and CDR2 SYGVQD (reference sequence). Trimming cost V 2 bases and J 3 bases, with 7 bases left between them. The CDR3 loop spans 13 amino acids. The chain's CDR3 is CASSEVKDYGYTF. Written as DNA, the CDR3 is TGCGCCAGCAGTGAGGTGAAAGACTATGGCTACACCTTC.

Only a few counts were recorded for this clone. The chain carries TRBV6-1 and TRBJ2-7; 10 nucleotides align to TRBD1. Trimming cost V 4 bases and J 5 bases; bases outside gene matches: 17. The CDR3 sequence is 18 residues long. Germline CDR1 MNHNS, CDR2 SASEGT. CDR3 in amino acids: CASSGRQGAVRTDNEQYF. The CDR3 coding sequence is TGTGCCAGCAGTGGAAGACAGGGGGCCGTAAGGACGGACAACGAGCAGTACTTC.

This clone was counted only a few times. The gene calls are TRBV7-9 and TRBJ2-7; D not resolved. This CDR3 region has 13 residues. The germline V gene encodes CDR1 SEHNR and CDR2 FQNEAQ (reference sequence). V gave up 1 base and J gave up 6 bases, with 10 bases separating them. The CDR3 nucleotides are TGTGCCAGCAGCTTAGACCTACCCGGCGAGCAGTACTTC. Amino acids: CASSLDLPGEQYF.

The chain combines TRBV7-3 with TRBJ2-1; TRBD1 matches 9 bases. The germline gives CDR1 SGHTA, CDR2 FQGTGA. The CDR3 consists of 15 residues. V was clipped by 5 bases and J by 1 base; unmatched bases: 3. The CDR3 region has the DNA TGTGCCAGCAGCGTGACAGGGGGATCCTACAATGAGCAGTTCTTC. It yields the protein CASSVTGGSYNEQFF. The full variable domain, in which reference TRBV7-3 and TRBJ2-1 provide the parts outside the CDR3, is GAGVSQTPSNKVTEKGKYVELRCDPISGHTALYWYRQSLGQGPEFLIYFQGTGAADDSGLPNDRFFAVRPEGSVSTLKIQRTERGDSAVYLCASSVTGGSYNEQFFGPGTRLTVL.

The chain couples TRBV11-3 to TRBJ1-5; 11 bases fit TRBD1. The CDR3 length is 16 residues. The germline gives CDR1 SGHNT, CDR2 YENEEA. Trimming took 4 bases from V and 3 from J; bases not matched to a gene: 5. The CDR3 nucleotides are TGTGCCAGCAGCTCGGGACAGGGGGGATTCAATCAGCCCCAGCATTTT. It yields the protein CASSSGQGGFNQPQHF. The variable domain in full, completed from reference TRBV11-3 and TRBJ1-5, reads EAGVVQSPRYKIIEKKQPVAFWCNPISGHNTLYWYLQNLGQGPELLIRYENEEAVDDSQLPKDRFSAERLKGVDSTLKIQPAELGDSAVYLCASSSGQGGFNQPQHFGDGTRLSIL.

The V gene is TRBV7-2, the J gene TRBJ1-2; D gene unclear. Trimming shortened V by 2 bases and J by 4 bases, and 8 bases separated the two germline ends. Germline V gene data show CDR1 as SGHTA and CDR2 as FQGNSA. The CDR3 consists of 13 residues. Here the CDR3 DNA reads TGTGCCAGCAGCTTACCAGGCAGCTATGGCTACACCTTC. It translates to CASSLPGSYGYTF.

The V and J genes are TRBV2 and TRBJ1-1, with D possibly TRBD1 on 5 matching bases. The CDR3 totals 13 residues. CDR1 SNHLY and CDR2 FYNNEI come from the germline V gene. V lost 6 bases to trimming and J lost 3 bases, with 11 bases between them. The CDR3 region has the DNA TGTGCCAGCAGGGACATGGGGGACACTGAAGCTTTCTTT. Translation: CASRDMGDTEAFF.

The chain has TRBV7-9 and TRBJ1-2; the match to TRBD1 covers 7 bases. In germline, CDR1 is SEHNR, CDR2 FQNEAQ (reference sequence). Unmatched junction bases numbered 5, after V lost 5 bases and J lost 5 bases. The CDR3 totals 13 residues. CDR3: CASSDRVSYGYTF. The CDR3 DNA reads TGTGCCAGCAGCGACAGGGTTTCGTATGGCTACACCTTC.

In its sample, this clone was seen a few times. The chain recombines TRBV4-3 with TRBJ1-2; 7 positions match TRBD1. The junction had 3 bases not matched to a gene; V was cut back by 3 bases and J by 2 bases. This CDR3 spans 14 amino acids. Looked up from germline, CDR1 is LGHNA and CDR2 is YSLEER. The CDR3 loop reads CASSQQTGNYGYTF. In DNA, the CDR3 is TGCGCCAGCAGCCAGCAGACAGGGAACTATGGCTACACCTTC.

The gene calls are TRBV11-3 and TRBJ1-1, with 7 bases lining up with TRBD1. This CDR3 comprises 14 residues. Germline CDR1 and CDR2: SGHNT and YENEEA. J lost 5 bases, V lost 4 bases, and 7 bases had no gene match. In DNA form, the CDR3 reads TGTGCCAGCAGCTCGGGCGGGGGACAGACTGAAGCTTTCTTT. It yields the protein CASSSGGGQTEAFF.

The rearrangement joins TRBV7-9 to TRBJ1-3, with D possibly matching TRBD1 (6 bases). Trimming took 5 bases from V and 4 from J, leaving 21 bases between them. CDR3 length: 17 amino acids. Per the germline V gene, CDR1 is SEHNR and CDR2 is FQNEAQ (reference sequence). The CDR3 DNA reads as TGTGCCAGCAGCCCAGGGGAGGGTTCCCTTTCGGGAAACACCATATATTTT. Protein: CASSPGEGSLSGNTIYF.

This chain uses TRBV18 with TRBJ2-5; no reliable D call. Trimming pared 4 bases from V and 2 bases from J, leaving 5 bases between. Germline V lookup: CDR1 KGHSH, CDR2 LQKENI. This CDR3 is 12 amino acids long. The DNA for the CDR3 is TGTGCCAGCTCACGGAATCAAGAGACCCAGTACTTC. As protein: CASSRNQETQYF.